Presented here are 28 T cell receptor beta chains from one specimen sequenced in a study of T cell responses to AZD1222 COVID-19 vaccine. TCRdb's table, derived via immunoSEQ multiplex PCR, lists solely in-frame clones and lacks some. The repertoire includes 7,500 to 9,500 clones, roughly 88% of them detected once, and 7% to 7.5% sits in the top ten. The sample was peripheral blood, taken 28 days after the second AZD1222 dose. Receptors were obtained from an adult who received the AZD1222 COVID-19 vaccine.

The chain uses TRBV14 and TRBJ1-1; unclear D gene. V lost 4 bases and J 1 base, leaving 7 bases between the germline ends. Germline V CDR1 and CDR2: SGHDN, FVKESK. This CDR3 spans 13 amino acids. The CDR3: CASSPGGNTEAFF. The CDR3 DNA is TGTGCCAGCAGCCCTGGCGGGAACACTGAAGCTTTCTTT.

This clone showed up just once. The chain employs TRBV25-1 and TRBJ2-2; 9 bases match TRBD1. Germline values: CDR1 MGHDK, CDR2 SYGVNS. The CDR3 runs 14 residues. V trimming: 6 bases; J trimming: 5 bases; junction bases outside the gene matches: 4. CDR3 region: CASRGGTGTGELFF. CDR3 DNA sequence: TGTGCCAGCAGAGGGGGGACAGGGACCGGGGAGCTGTTTTTT.

The rearrangement links TRBV4-3 to TRBJ2-1; the D gene could be TRBD1 or TRBD2 (7 bases each). The CDR3 runs to 16 residues. Germline assignment: CDR1 LGHNA and CDR2 YSLEER. With 4 bases removed from V and 7 bases from J, the gap between germline ends came to 20 bases. CDR3 nucleotides: TGCGCCAGCAGCCCATCAGGGGGGGGCGGGAGAAATGAGCAGTTCTTC. Its translation: CASSPSGGGGRNEQFF.

This chain uses TRBV27 with TRBJ1-6; possibly TRBD1 for D (6 bases). Trimming pared 8 bases from V and 1 base from J, leaving 12 bases between. Germline values: CDR1 MNHEY, CDR2 SMNVEV (reference sequence). CDR3 length: 15 residues. The CDR3 protein is CASQGGGSYNSPLHF. As DNA, the CDR3 is TGTGCCAGCCAAGGAGGGGGATCCTATAATTCACCCCTCCACTTT.

The J gene is TRBJ2-6, the V gene TRBV29-1; D is unresolved. Trimming removed 4 bases at V and 0 bases at J, with 4 bases between. Germline CDR1 and CDR2: SQVTM and ANQGSEA. This CDR3 region has 13 residues. The CDR3 DNA follows: TGCAGCGTTGCCGTCTCTGGGGCCAACGTCCTGACTTTC. Protein: CSVAVSGANVLTF.

The chain recombines TRBV2 with TRBJ2-5; D not resolved. Trimming removed 10 bases from V and 2 bases from J, with 14 bases in between. From germline, CDR1 is SNHLY and CDR2 FYNNEI. The CDR3 is 13 residues long. CDR3 loop: CAISGLVQETQYF. Written as DNA, the CDR3 is TGTGCCATCTCCGGGCTGGTACAAGAGACCCAGTACTTC.

V gene TRBV14 combines with J gene TRBJ2-1; unclear D gene. Deletions cut 3 bases from V and 3 bases from J, with 12 bases between. Germline assignment: CDR1 SGHDN and CDR2 FVKESK. The CDR3 loop spans 15 amino acids. The CDR3 loop is CASSQTVWDYNEQFF. The CDR3, as DNA: TGTGCCAGCAGCCAGACCGTCTGGGACTACAATGAGCAGTTCTTC.

The rearrangement links TRBV9 to TRBJ2-3; TRBD1 agrees at 7 bases. Germline CDR1 and CDR2: SGDLS and YYNGEE. J was trimmed by 2 bases and V by 3 bases; bases with no gene match: 24. The CDR3 extends over 21 amino acids. CDR3 coding DNA: TGTGCCAGCAGCGCACCCCGCGACAGGGCAGATCTCCTAGGAGACACAGATACGCAGTATTTT. Its protein product is CASSAPRDRADLLGDTDTQYF.

This chain links TRBV6-5 with TRBJ2-7; a weak D match, TRBD1 (6 bases). Between the trimmed V and J ends, which lost 6 bases and 5 bases, there was a span of 20 bases. Germline V gene data show CDR1 as MNHEY and CDR2 as SVGAGI. CDR3 length: 15 residues. CDR3 region: CASRLSGAGVDEQYF. The CDR3 DNA sequence: TGTGCCAGCAGGTTATCCGGGGCAGGGGTCGACGAGCAGTACTTC.

This clone turned up a few times. The J gene is TRBJ1-5, the V gene TRBV28, with D maybe TRBD1 (5 bases). The V gene lost 1 base and the J gene lost 0 bases, with 7 bases spanning the gap. CDR3 length equals 15 residues. Germline CDR1 and CDR2: MDHEN and SYDVKM. The CDR3 nucleotides are TGTGCCAGCAGTTTATCAGGGTTTAGCAATCAGCCCCAGCATTTT. The encoded protein is CASSLSGFSNQPQHF.

The genes are TRBV7-3 and TRBJ2-1, with D perhaps TRBD2 (5 bases). CDR1 SGHTA and CDR2 FQGTGA come from the germline V gene. The V end was cut by 2 bases, the J end by 4 bases, with 9 bases between. The CDR3 length is 14 residues. CDR3 sequence reads: CASSLGGEYNEQFF. In nucleotides, the CDR3 is TGTGCCAGCAGCTTAGGAGGCGAGTACAATGAGCAGTTCTTC.

The chain couples TRBV6-5 to TRBJ1-3, with D uncertain. The V gene lost 0 bases and the J gene lost 9 bases, with 9 bases spanning the gap. CDR3 size: 13 residues. Germline V gene lookup returns CDR1 MNHEY and CDR2 SVGAGI. CDR3 protein: CASSYSRLGTIYF. The CDR3 DNA sequence: TGTGCCAGCAGTTACTCCCGTTTGGGCACCATATATTTT.

CDR3 amino acids: CASREAQTKNIQYF. The CDR3 DNA is TGTGCCAGCAGGGAGGCCCAGACCAAAAACATTCAGTACTTC. J is TRBJ2-4 and V is TRBV6-5; possibly TRBD2 for D (5 bases). Germline V gene data show CDR1 as MNHEY and CDR2 as SVGAGI. The ends were cut back, 6 bases at V and 2 bases at J, with 11 bases in the middle. CDR3 length: 14 residues.

The rearrangement joins TRBV27 to TRBJ2-7, with TRBD2 matching over 12 bases. Trimming took 5 bases from V and 3 from J; bases not matched to a gene: 5. The CDR3 runs to 15 residues. Looked up from germline, CDR1 is MNHEY and CDR2 is SMNVEV (reference sequence). The CDR3 here is CASSRTSGNHYEQYF. Written as DNA, the CDR3 is TGTGCCAGCAGTCGGACTAGCGGGAACCACTACGAGCAGTACTTC.

The rearrangement links TRBV10-3 to TRBJ1-2; TRBD1 aligns across 7 bases. The CDR3 has 14 residues. CDR1 is ENHRY and CDR2 is SYGVKD in the germline V gene. Trimming took 5 bases from V and 3 from J; bases not matched to a gene: 6. The CDR3 coding sequence is TGTGCCATCAGTAGGGACAGAAGAGACTATGGCTACACCTTC. Translating gives CAISRDRRDYGYTF.

The chain couples TRBV11-3 to TRBJ1-1; D is unresolved. The V gene lost 1 base and the J gene lost 1 base, with 7 bases spanning the gap. The length of the CDR3 is 14 residues. The germline V gene has CDR1 SGHNT and CDR2 YENEEA. CDR3 in DNA: TGTGCCAGCAGCTTAGGCGGGAAGAACACTGAAGCTTTCTTT. As protein: CASSLGGKNTEAFF.

This chain uses TRBV6-5 with TRBJ1-3, with no clear D. Per the germline V gene, CDR1 is MNHEY and CDR2 is SVGAGI. CDR3 length: 15 residues. V was cut by 5 bases and J by 12 bases, with 23 bases left in between. The CDR3 nucleotides read TGTGCCAGCAGTCGAGCCTTATCAGTCCAACGCGGCATATATTTT. It codes for CASSRALSVQRGIYF.

The chain recombines TRBV3-1 (or the pseudogene TRBV3-2) with TRBJ2-3; D perhaps matches TRBD2 (7 bases). The CDR3 has 14 amino acids. Germline-derived CDR1 and CDR2 are LGHDT and YNNKEL (reference sequence). V lost 5 bases to trimming and J lost 2 bases, with 11 bases between them. The CDR3 DNA reads as TGTGCCAGCAGCGGGGGGGCTTTCACAGATACGCAGTATTTT. Translation: CASSGGAFTDTQYF.

V usage is TRBV29-1 and J usage is TRBJ2-1; TRBD1 is a possible D gene (5 bases). Germline CDR1 and CDR2: SQVTM and ANQGSEA. Trimming pared 4 bases from V and 2 bases from J, leaving 15 bases between. There are 15 residues in the CDR3. CDR3 sequence (DNA): TGCAGCGTTGGAGGTCGAGTGGACACCTACAATGAGCAGTTCTTC. Translating gives CSVGGRVDTYNEQFF.

The genes are TRBV5-5 and TRBJ2-7; D might be TRBD2 (5 bases). The CDR3 totals 15 residues. V shed 2 bases and J shed 3 bases, with 15 bases lying between them. Germline CDR1 reads SGHKS; CDR2 reads YYEKEE (reference sequence). CDR3 in amino acids: CASSLGRLSHYEQYF. The DNA of the CDR3 is TGTGCCAGCAGCTTAGGGAGACTGTCCCACTACGAGCAGTACTTC.

The V gene is TRBV5-1, the J gene TRBJ2-7, with 9 bases that match TRBD1. V shed 5 bases and J 5 bases; nucleotides not matched to a gene: 11. The CDR3 has 15 amino acids. The germline V gene encodes CDR1 SGHRS and CDR2 YFSETQ. The CDR3 nucleotides are TGCGCCAGCAGTAATTTCCGGACAGGGGATGACGAGCAGTACTTC. Protein sequence: CASSNFRTGDDEQYF.

This clone has only a few counts. The rearrangement joins TRBV25-1 to TRBJ1-6; TRBD1 is a possible D gene (5 bases). Trimming pared 7 bases from V and 5 bases from J, leaving 15 bases between. The length of the CDR3 is 15 residues. Looked up from germline, CDR1 is MGHDK and CDR2 is SYGVNS. This CDR3 reads CASNWGGRDNSPLHF. DNA of the CDR3: TGTGCCAGCAATTGGGGGGGACGCGATAATTCACCCCTCCACTTT.

V usage is TRBV7-2 and J usage is TRBJ2-1, with 8 bases aligning to TRBD1. The CDR3 sequence is 15 residues long. Unmatched junction bases numbered 8, after V lost 6 bases and J lost 4 bases. In germline, CDR1 is SGHTA, CDR2 FQGNSA. DNA for the CDR3: TGTGCCAGCAGGGTCGGACAGGGATTATACAATGAGCAGTTCTTC. This translates into CASRVGQGLYNEQFF.

The genes are TRBV5-8 and TRBJ1-3, with D hard to call. Trimming pared 4 bases from V and 0 bases from J, leaving 14 bases between. The CDR3 extends over 16 amino acids. CDR1 is SGHTS and CDR2 is YDEGEE in the germline V gene. The CDR3 bases are TGTGCCAGCAGCAGGGATGGATCTGCCTCTGGAAACACCATATATTTT. It specifies CASSRDGSASGNTIYF.

Only one count was recorded for this clone. The rearrangement joins TRBV6-6 to TRBJ2-7, with 10 bases aligning to TRBD1. CDR1 and CDR2 (germline): MNHNY, SVGAGI (reference sequence). With 4 bases clipped from V and 10 bases from J, the junction kept 10 bases outside the gene matches. The CDR3 contains 14 residues. CDR3 protein: CASSSRDRGLDQYF. The CDR3 DNA reads as TGTGCCAGCAGTTCCCGGGACAGGGGATTGGACCAGTACTTC.

V usage is TRBV7-2 and J usage is TRBJ2-5; no firm D call. The CDR3 covers 15 residues. Between the trimmed V and J ends, which lost 1 base and 1 base, there was a span of 10 bases. Germline CDR1 SGHTA, CDR2 FQGNSA. The DNA for the CDR3 is TGTGCCAGCAGCTTAGGAGTCGGGCTCCAAGAGACCCAGTACTTC. It codes for CASSLGVGLQETQYF.

V usage is TRBV5-4 and J usage is TRBJ2-5, with D possibly TRBD1 on 6 matching bases. V lost 3 bases and J lost 5, with 11 bases in between. The CDR3 has 13 residues. Germline CDR1 is SGHNT and CDR2 is YYREEE (reference sequence). The CDR3 DNA is TGTGCCAGCAGCTACGACAGGATTGAGACCCAGTACTTC. It translates to CASSYDRIETQYF.

The chain recombines TRBV7-3 with TRBJ1-2; D not certain. Deletions cut 2 bases from V and 10 bases from J, with 11 bases between. The CDR3 extends over 12 amino acids. Germline CDR1 and CDR2: SGHTA and FQGTGA. CDR3: CASSLGDSAYTF. For the CDR3, the DNA is TGTGCCAGCAGCTTAGGGGATTCAGCCTACACCTTC. The variable domain in full, completed from reference TRBV7-3 and TRBJ1-2, reads GAGVSQTPSNKVTEKGKYVELRCDPISGHTALYWYRQSLGQGPEFLIYFQGTGAADDSGLPNDRFFAVRPEGSVSTLKIQRTERGDSAVYLCASSLGDSAYTFGSGTRLTVV.